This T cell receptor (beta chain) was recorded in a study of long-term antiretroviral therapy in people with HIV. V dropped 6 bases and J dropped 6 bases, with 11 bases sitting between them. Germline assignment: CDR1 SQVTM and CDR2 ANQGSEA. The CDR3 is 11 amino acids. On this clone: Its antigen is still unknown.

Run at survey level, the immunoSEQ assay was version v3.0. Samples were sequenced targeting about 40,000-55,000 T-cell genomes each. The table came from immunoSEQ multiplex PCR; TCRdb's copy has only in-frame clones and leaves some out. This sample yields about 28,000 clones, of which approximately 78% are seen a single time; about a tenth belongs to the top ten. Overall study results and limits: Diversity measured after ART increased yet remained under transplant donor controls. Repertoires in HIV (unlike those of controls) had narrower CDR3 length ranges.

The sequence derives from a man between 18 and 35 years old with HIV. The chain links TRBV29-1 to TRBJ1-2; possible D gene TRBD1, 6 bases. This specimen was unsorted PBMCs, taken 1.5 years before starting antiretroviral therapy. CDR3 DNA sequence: TGCAGCGTAGCGAGACAGGATGGCTACACCTTC. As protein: CSVARQDGYTF.